These 9 T cell receptor beta chains were all obtained from the same sample, sequenced in a study of tumor-infiltrating lymphocytes in glioblastoma multiforme. Three nested ARM-PCR rounds with V-beta and C-beta primers built TCRB libraries. Each CDR3 protein is one row after TCRdb ran MiXCR on the multiplex PCR reads. The data contain 15,000 to 20,000 distinct CDR3 sequences, about 70% of them singletons. Sequenced: peripheral blood. All receptors derive from a male donor with glioblastoma.

Details on this clonotype: A much larger clonotype is one base distant, so this may be a read error. The rearrangement joins TRBV30 to TRBJ2-7, with D perhaps matching TRBD1 (5 bases). This CDR3 contains 14 residues. The germline V and J ends were trimmed by 0 bases and 2 bases, with 11 bases remaining between them. Germline lookup yields CDR1 GTSNPN and CDR2 SVGIG (reference sequence). The CDR3 loop is CAWSVDAGPYEQYF. The CDR3 bases are TGTGCCTGGAGTGTAGACGCAGGGCCCTACGAGCAGTACTTC.

This sequence joins TRBV20-1 and TRBJ2-1, with a possible D match to TRBD1 (6 bases). V dropped 3 bases and J dropped 4 bases, with 13 bases sitting between them. The germline V gene encodes CDR1 DFQATT and CDR2 SNEGSKA (reference sequence). The CDR3 loop spans 14 amino acids. CDR3 DNA sequence: TGCAGTGCTAGTGGGGGCAACACTTACAATGAGCAGTTCTTC. Amino acid sequence: CSASGGNTYNEQFF.

In the case of this clonotype: Likely a read error: the CDR3 ends without its conserved phenylalanine or tryptophan. The chain recombines TRBV13 with TRBJ2-3; 10 bases align to TRBD2. This CDR3 contains 15 residues. Germline CDR1 reads PRHDT; CDR2 reads FYEKMQ (reference sequence). In DNA, the CDR3 is TGTGCCAGCTCCGCCGGGGCTAGCGGGAGTGATATGCAGTATCTT. The encoded protein is CASSAGASGSDMQYL.

The chain is built from TRBV11-2 and TRBJ2-5; maybe TRBD2 (7 bases). Looked up from germline, CDR1 is SGHAT and CDR2 is FQNNGV. V lost 3 bases, J lost 4 bases, and 12 bases lay in between. The CDR3 is 14 residues long. The CDR3, as DNA: TGTGCCAGCAGCTTTCGGGGGGCGCGAGAGACCCAGTACTTC. It is translated as CASSFRGARETQYF.

Remarks on this clonotype: This could be a read error, since a much larger clone is one nucleotide away. The chain couples TRBV28 to TRBJ2-1; 7 bases align to TRBD1. Germline CDR1 and CDR2: MDHEN and SYDVKM. This CDR3 comprises 16 residues. CDR3 region: CASNLQAQTGVDEQFF. In DNA, the CDR3 is TGTGCCAGCAATTTACAAGCCCAAACAGGGGTCGATGAGCAGTTCTTC.

V is TRBV6-5 and J is TRBJ1-2, with a weak D call TRBD1 (6 bases). Trimming stripped 0 bases from V and 2 bases from J, with 10 bases between. The CDR3 totals 15 residues. Germline lookup yields CDR1 MNHEY and CDR2 SVGAGI. The CDR3 DNA is TGTGCCAGCAGTTACTCAACAGGGCCCAACTATGGCTACACCTTC. Protein product: CASSYSTGPNYGYTF.

Worth noting for this clonotype: Germline and junction disagree at one end, which may indicate a read error. The genes are TRBV11-2 and TRBJ2-5; D is perhaps TRBD1 (5 bases). CDR3 length: 12 amino acids. Germline CDR1 and CDR2: SGHAT and FQNNGV. The CDR3 DNA is TGTGCCAGCAGCCTCTTGGGGCAGACTCAGTACTTC. Translated, it gives CASSLLGQTQYF.

The CDR3, as DNA: TGTGCCAGCAGCCTACAAAGGGCAAAGGGTGAGCAGTTCTTC. Its translation: CASSLQRAKGEQFF. The chain is built from TRBV11-2 and TRBJ2-1, with unresolved D. The germline CDR1 and CDR2 sequences are SGHAT and FQNNGV. The CDR3 spans 14 residues. V was shortened by 5 bases and J by 9 bases, with 17 bases between the two germline ends. The whole variable domain, remainder taken from reference TRBV11-2 and TRBJ2-1, is EAGVAQSPRYKIIEKRQSVAFWCNPISGHATLYWYQQILGQGPKLLIQFQNNGVVDDSQLPKDRFSAERLKGVDSTLKIQPAKLEDSAVYLCASSLQRAKGEQFFGPGTRLTVL.

On this clonotype: This may arise from a read error, as a much more abundant clone is one base away. J is TRBJ2-5 and V is TRBV7-9, with D possibly TRBD1 on 5 matching bases. The CDR3 sequence is 15 residues long. The V gene's germline CDR1 is SEHNR and CDR2 FQNEAQ (reference sequence). V was pared by 5 bases and J by 2 bases, with 15 bases between. This chain's CDR3 is CASSRDWTLQETQYF. In DNA, the CDR3 is TGTGCCAGCAGCCGAGACTGGACATTACAAGAGACCCAGTACTTC. Full variable domain (rest looked up from reference TRBV7-9 and TRBJ2-5): DTGVSQNPRHKITKRGQNVTFRCDPISEHNRLYWYRQTLGQGPEFLTYFQNEAQLEKSRLLSDRFSAERPKGSFSTLEIQRTEQGDSAMYLCASSRDWTLQETQYFGPGTRLLVL.